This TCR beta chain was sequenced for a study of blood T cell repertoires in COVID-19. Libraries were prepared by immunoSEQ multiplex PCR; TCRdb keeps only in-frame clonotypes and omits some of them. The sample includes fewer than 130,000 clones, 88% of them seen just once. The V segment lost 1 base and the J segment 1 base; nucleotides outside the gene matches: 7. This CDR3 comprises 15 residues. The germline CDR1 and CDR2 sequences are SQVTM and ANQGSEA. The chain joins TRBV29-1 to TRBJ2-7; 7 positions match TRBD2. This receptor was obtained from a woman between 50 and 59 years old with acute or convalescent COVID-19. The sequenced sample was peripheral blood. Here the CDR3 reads CSVEGVGEGSYEQYF. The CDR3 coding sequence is TGCAGCGTTGAAGGGGTAGGGGAGGGATCCTACGAGCAGTACTTC.